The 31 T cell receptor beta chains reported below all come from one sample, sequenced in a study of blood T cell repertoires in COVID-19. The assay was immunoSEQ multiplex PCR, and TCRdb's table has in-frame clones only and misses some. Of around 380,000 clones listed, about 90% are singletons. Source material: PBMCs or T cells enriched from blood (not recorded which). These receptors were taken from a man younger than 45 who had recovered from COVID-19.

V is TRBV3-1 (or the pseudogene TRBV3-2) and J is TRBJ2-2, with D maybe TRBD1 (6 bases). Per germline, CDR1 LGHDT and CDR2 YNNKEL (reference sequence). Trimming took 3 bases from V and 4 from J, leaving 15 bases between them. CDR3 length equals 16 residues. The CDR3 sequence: CASSQYETGTTGELFF. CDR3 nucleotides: TGTGCCAGCAGCCAGTACGAAACAGGGACCACCGGGGAGCTGTTTTTT.

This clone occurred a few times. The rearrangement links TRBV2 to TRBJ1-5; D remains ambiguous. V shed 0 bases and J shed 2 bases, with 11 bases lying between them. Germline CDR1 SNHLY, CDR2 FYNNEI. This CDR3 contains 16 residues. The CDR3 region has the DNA TGTGCCAGCAGTGAAGCGGGCCATATCGGCAATCAGCCCCAGCATTTT. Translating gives CASSEAGHIGNQPQHF.

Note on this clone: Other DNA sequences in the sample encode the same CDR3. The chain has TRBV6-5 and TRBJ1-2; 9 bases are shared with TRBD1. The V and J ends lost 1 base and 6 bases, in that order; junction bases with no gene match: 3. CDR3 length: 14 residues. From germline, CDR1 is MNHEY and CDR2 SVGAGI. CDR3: CASSYFGTGNGYTF. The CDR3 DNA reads TGTGCCAGCAGTTACTTTGGGACAGGGAATGGCTACACCTTC.

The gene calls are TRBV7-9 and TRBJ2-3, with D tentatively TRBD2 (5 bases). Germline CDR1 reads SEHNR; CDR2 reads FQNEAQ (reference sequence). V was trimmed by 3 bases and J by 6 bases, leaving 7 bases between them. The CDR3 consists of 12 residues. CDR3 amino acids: CASSFTRDTQYF. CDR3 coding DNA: TGTGCCAGCAGCTTTACTAGGGATACGCAGTATTTT. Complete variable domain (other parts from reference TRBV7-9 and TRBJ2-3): DTGVSQNPRHKITKRGQNVTFRCDPISEHNRLYWYRQTLGQGPEFLTYFQNEAQLEKSRLLSDRFSAERPKGSFSTLEIQRTEQGDSAMYLCASSFTRDTQYFGPGTRLTVL.

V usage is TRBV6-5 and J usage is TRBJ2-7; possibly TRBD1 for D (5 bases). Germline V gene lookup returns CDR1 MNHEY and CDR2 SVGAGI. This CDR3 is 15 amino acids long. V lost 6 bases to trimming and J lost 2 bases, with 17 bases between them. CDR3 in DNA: TGTGCCAGCAGGCGCCAGGCAGGGTCCACCTACGAGCAGTACTTC. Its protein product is CASRRQAGSTYEQYF.

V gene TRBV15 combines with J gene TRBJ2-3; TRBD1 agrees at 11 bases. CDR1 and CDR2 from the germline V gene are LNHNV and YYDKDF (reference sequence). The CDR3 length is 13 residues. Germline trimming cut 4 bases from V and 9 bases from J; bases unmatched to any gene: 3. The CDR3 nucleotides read TGTGCCACCAGCACCGGACAGGGGGCGACGCAGTATTTT. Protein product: CATSTGQGATQYF. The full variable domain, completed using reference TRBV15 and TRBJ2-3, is DAMVIQNPRYQVTQFGKPVTLSCSQTLNHNVMYWYQQKSSQAPKLLFHYYDKDFNNEADTPDNFQSRRPNTSFCFLDIRSPGLGDTAMYLCATSTGQGATQYFGPGTRLTVL.

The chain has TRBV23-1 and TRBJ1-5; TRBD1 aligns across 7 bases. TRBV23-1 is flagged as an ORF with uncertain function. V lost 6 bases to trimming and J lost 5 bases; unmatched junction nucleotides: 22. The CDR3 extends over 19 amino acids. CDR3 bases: TGCGCCAGCAGATGGGGAAAAACAGGGGACCCCCCGGGGGATCAGCCCCAGCATTTT. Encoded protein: CASRWGKTGDPPGDQPQHF.

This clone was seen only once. CDR3 coding DNA: TGTGCCAGCAGTGACAGGGGTTGGACTGAAGCTTTCTTT. Translating gives CASSDRGWTEAFF. The chain employs TRBV27 and TRBJ1-1, with TRBD1 matching over 8 bases. V lost 5 bases to trimming and J lost 5 bases; unmatched junction nucleotides: 4. Germline lookup yields CDR1 MNHEY and CDR2 SMNVEV (reference sequence). The CDR3 consists of 13 residues.

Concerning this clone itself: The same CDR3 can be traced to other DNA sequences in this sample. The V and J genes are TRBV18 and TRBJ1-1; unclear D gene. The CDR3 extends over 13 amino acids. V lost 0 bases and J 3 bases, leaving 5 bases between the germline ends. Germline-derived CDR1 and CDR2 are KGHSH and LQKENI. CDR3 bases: TGTGCCAGCTCACCACCCGGGGACACTGAAGCTTTCTTT. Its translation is CASSPPGDTEAFF.

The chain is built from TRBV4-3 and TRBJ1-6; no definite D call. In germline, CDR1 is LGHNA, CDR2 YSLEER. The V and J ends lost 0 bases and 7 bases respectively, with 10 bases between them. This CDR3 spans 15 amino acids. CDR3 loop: CASSQESRLNSPLHF. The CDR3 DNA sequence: TGCGCCAGCAGCCAAGAAAGCCGCCTGAATTCACCCCTCCACTTT.

CDR3 sequence: CASSLAGATEAFF. The DNA of the CDR3 is TGTGCCAGCAGCTTAGCGGGGGCCACTGAAGCTTTCTTT. This rearrangement joins TRBV7-9 to TRBJ1-1; a possible D gene is TRBD1 (6 bases). Germline CDR1 and CDR2: SEHNR and FQNEAQ (reference sequence). CDR3 size: 13 residues. V lost 0 bases and J lost 4, with 6 bases in between.

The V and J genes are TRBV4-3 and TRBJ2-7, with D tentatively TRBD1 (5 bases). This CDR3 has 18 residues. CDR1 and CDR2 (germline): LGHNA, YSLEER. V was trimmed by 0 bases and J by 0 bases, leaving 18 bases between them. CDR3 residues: CASSQDIWTSVYSYEQYF. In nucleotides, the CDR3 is TGCGCCAGCAGCCAAGATATCTGGACAAGCGTCTACTCCTACGAGCAGTACTTC.

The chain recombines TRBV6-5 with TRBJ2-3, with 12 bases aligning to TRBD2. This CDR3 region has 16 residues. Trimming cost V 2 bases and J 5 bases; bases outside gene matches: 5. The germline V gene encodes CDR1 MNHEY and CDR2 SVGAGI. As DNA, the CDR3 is TGTGCCAGCAGTTACGCGACTAGCGGGGGACAAGATACGCAGTATTTT. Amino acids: CASSYATSGGQDTQYF.

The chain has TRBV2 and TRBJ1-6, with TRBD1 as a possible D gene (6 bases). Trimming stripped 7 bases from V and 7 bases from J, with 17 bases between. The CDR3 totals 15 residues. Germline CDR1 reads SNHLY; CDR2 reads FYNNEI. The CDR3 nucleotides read TGTGCCAGCACCCCAGAAGGGGGACGAAATTCACCCCTCCACTTT. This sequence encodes CASTPEGGRNSPLHF.

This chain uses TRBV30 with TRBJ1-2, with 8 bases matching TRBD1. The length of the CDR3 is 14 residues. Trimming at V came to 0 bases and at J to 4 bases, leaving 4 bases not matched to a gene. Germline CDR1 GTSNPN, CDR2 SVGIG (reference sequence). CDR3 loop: CAWSVQGGPYGYTF. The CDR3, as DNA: TGTGCCTGGAGTGTACAGGGGGGTCCCTATGGCTACACCTTC.

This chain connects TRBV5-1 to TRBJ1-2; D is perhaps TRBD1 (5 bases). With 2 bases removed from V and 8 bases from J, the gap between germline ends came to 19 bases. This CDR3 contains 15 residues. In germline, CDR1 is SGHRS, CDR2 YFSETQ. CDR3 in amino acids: CASSFETQGLGGYTF. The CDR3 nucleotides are TGCGCCAGCAGCTTTGAAACGCAGGGTCTTGGGGGCTACACCTTC.

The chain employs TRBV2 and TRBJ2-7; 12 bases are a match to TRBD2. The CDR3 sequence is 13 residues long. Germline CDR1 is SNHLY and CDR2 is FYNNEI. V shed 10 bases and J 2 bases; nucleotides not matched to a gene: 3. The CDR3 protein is CATRLAGAYEQYF. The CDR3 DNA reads TGTGCCACCCGACTAGCGGGGGCCTACGAGCAGTACTTC.

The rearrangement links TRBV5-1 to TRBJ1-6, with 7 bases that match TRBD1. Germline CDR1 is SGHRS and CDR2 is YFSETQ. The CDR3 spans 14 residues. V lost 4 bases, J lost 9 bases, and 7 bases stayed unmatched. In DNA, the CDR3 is TGCGCCAGCAGCACCGGACAGGAAACTTCACCCCTCCACTTT. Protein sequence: CASSTGQETSPLHF.

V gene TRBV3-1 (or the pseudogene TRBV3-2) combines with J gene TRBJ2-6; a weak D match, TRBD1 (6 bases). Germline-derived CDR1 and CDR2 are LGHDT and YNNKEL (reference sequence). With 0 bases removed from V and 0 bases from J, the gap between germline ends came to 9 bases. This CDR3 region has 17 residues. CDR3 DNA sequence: TGTGCCAGCAGCCAAGATTGGGGACACTCTGGGGCCAACGTCCTGACTTTC. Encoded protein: CASSQDWGHSGANVLTF.

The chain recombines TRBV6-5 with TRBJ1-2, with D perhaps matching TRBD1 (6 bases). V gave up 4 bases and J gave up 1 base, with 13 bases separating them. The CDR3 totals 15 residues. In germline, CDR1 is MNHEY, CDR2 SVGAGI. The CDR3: CASSSRTAVNYGYTF. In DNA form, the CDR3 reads TGTGCCAGCAGTTCCCGGACAGCCGTTAACTATGGCTACACCTTC.

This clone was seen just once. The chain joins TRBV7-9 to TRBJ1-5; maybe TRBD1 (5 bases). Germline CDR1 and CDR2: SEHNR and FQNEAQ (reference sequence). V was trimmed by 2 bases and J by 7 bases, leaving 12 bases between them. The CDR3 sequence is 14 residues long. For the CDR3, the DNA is TGTGCCAGCAGCTTAATGGGGGAGGGGCAGCCCCAGCATTTT. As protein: CASSLMGEGQPQHF.

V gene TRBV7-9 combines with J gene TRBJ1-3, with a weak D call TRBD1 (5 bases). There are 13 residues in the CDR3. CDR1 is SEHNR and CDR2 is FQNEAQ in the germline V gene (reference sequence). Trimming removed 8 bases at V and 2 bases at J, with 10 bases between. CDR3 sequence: CASLAGTGNTIYF. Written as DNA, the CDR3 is TGTGCCAGCTTGGCAGGGACTGGAAACACCATATATTTT.

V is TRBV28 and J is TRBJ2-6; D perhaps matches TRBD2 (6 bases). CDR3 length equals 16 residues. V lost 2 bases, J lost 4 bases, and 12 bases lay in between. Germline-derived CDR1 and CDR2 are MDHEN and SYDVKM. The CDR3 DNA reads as TGTGCCAGCAGTTTAGCCACGGCGGGGGGGGCCAACGTCCTGACTTTC. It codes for CASSLATAGGANVLTF.

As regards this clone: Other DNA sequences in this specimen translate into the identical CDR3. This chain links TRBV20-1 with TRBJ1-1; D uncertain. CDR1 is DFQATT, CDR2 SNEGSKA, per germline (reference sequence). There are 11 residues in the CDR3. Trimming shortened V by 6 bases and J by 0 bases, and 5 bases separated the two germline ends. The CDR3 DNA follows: TGCAGTGCCCGGTTGAACACTGAAGCTTTCTTT. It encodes CSARLNTEAFF.

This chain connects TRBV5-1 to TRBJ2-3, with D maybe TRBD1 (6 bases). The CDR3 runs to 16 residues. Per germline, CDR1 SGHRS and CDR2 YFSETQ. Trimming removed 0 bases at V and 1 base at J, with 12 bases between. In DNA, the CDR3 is TGCGCCAGCAGCTTGGCCGCACAGGGTGGCACAGATACGCAGTATTTT. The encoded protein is CASSLAAQGGTDTQYF. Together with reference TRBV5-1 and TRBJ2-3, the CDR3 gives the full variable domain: KAGVTQTPRYLIKTRGQQVTLSCSPISGHRSVSWYQQTPGQGLQFLFEYFSETQRNKGNFPGRFSGRQFSNSRSEMNVSTLELGDSALYLCASSLAAQGGTDTQYFGPGTRLTVL.

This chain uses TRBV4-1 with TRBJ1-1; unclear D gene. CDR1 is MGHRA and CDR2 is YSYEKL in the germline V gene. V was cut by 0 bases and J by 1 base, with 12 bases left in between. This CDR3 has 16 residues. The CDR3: CASSQDLARGNTEAFF. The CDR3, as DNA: TGCGCCAGCAGCCAAGATCTTGCAAGAGGGAACACTGAAGCTTTCTTT.

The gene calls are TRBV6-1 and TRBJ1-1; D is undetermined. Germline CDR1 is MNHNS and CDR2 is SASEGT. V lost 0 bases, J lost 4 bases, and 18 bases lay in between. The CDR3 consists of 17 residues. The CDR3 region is CASSEASEPRTSTEAFF. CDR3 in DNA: TGTGCCAGCAGTGAAGCCTCGGAACCTAGAACGAGCACTGAAGCTTTCTTT.

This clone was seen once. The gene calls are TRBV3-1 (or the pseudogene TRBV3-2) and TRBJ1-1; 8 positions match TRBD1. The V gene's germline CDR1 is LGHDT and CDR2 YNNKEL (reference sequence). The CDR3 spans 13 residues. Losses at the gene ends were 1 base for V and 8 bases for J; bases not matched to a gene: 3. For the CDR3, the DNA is TGTGCCAGCAGCCAAGGGACAGGGTGGGAAGCTTTCTTT. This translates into CASSQGTGWEAFF.

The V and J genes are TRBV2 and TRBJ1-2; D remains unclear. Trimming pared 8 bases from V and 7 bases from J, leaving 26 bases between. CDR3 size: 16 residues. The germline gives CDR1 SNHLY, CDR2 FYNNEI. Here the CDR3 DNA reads TGTGCCAGCCGCCCTGGTGAGGGTAATGGTTCGTTTGGCTACACCTTC. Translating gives CASRPGEGNGSFGYTF.

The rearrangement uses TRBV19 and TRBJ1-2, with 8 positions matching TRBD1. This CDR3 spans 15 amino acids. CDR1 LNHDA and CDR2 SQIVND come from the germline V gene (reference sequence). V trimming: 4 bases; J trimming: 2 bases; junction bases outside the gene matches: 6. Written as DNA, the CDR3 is TGTGCCAGTAGTACCGGACAGGGTGTGAACTATGGCTACACCTTC. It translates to CASSTGQGVNYGYTF.

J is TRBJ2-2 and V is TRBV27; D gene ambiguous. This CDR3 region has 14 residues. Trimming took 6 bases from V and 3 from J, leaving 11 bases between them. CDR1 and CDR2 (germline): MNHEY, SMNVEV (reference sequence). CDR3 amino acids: CASRGGLYTGELFF. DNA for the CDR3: TGTGCCAGCAGGGGTGGGCTGTACACCGGGGAGCTGTTTTTT.